The 22 T cell receptor beta chains below come from one sample, sequenced in a study of CD8+CD57+ T cells in acquired aplastic anemia. Profiles of TCR beta VDJ and CDR3 were generated from a genomic DNA template. One entry per CDR3 protein, called by TCRdb with MiXCR from the reads. The sample holds 130,000 or so distinct CDR3 sequences; 50% to 70% are singletons and the top ten take 25% to 30%. CD8+CD57+ cell expansion, shown by flow cytometry, had occurred in the patients selected for sequencing. The specimen was sorted CD4+, CD8+, or CD8+CD57+ T cells (not recorded which) from PBMCs. Receptors were obtained from a human donor with aplastic anemia.

This clonotype was observed a few times. This chain joins TRBV28 and TRBJ1-6, with 7 bases fitting TRBD1. The CDR3 runs 14 residues. With 7 bases clipped from V and 10 bases from J, the junction kept 10 bases outside the gene matches. The germline gives CDR1 MDHEN, CDR2 SYDVKM. The CDR3 bases are TGTGCCAGCACAATTCCCGGGACAGTCTCACCCCTCCACTTT. Its protein is CASTIPGTVSPLHF.

This chain joins TRBV7-6 and TRBJ2-1; D may be TRBD1 (6 bases). The V gene's germline CDR1 is SGHVS and CDR2 FNYEAQ. This CDR3 is built from 14 residues. V was shortened by 2 bases and J by 6 bases, with 11 bases between the two germline ends. The CDR3 region has the DNA TGTGCCAGCAGCTTACAACAGGGTGTCAATGAGCAGTTCTTC. Protein: CASSLQQGVNEQFF.

The V gene is TRBV2, the J gene TRBJ2-5; D is tentatively TRBD1 or TRBD2 (6 bases each). V was pared by 7 bases and J by 5 bases, with 14 bases between. The germline V gene has CDR1 SNHLY and CDR2 FYNNEI. The CDR3 has 13 residues. The CDR3 sequence: CASNPGEDETQYF. The CDR3 DNA follows: TGTGCCAGCAACCCAGGGGAGGATGAGACCCAGTACTTC. Looking up the rest from reference TRBV2 and TRBJ2-5 gives the full variable domain: EPEVTQTPSHQVTQMGQEVILRCVPISNHLYFYWYRQILGQKVEFLVSFYNNEISEKSEIFDDQFSVERPDGSNFTLKIRSTKLEDSAMYFCASNPGEDETQYFGPGTRLLVL.

The V call is TRBV7-8, the J call TRBJ2-7; D gene ambiguous. The germline CDR1 and CDR2 sequences are SGHVS and FQNEAQ. There are 13 residues in the CDR3. Trimming shortened V by 0 bases and J by 1 base, and 4 bases separated the two germline ends. CDR3 in amino acids: CASSLAESYEQYF. CDR3 in DNA: TGTGCCAGCAGCTTAGCTGAGTCCTACGAGCAGTACTTC.

The chain is built from TRBV11-2 and TRBJ1-5; D perhaps matches TRBD1 (6 bases). Germline assignment: CDR1 SGHAT and CDR2 FQNNGV. V was cut by 5 bases and J by 6 bases, with 14 bases left in between. The CDR3 has 14 residues. The CDR3, as DNA: TGTGCCAGCAGCCCGACAGGTGTTGGTCAGCCCCAGCATTTT. This sequence encodes CASSPTGVGQPQHF.

The chain has TRBV19 and TRBJ1-6; D possibly corresponds to TRBD1 (5 bases). This CDR3 has 15 amino acids. From germline, CDR1 is LNHDA and CDR2 SQIVND (reference sequence). The germline V and J ends were trimmed by 9 bases and 9 bases, with 21 bases remaining between them. This CDR3 reads CASRVETGEGSPLHF. DNA of the CDR3: TGTGCCAGCAGGGTAGAAACGGGGGAAGGTTCACCCCTCCACTTT.

This clonotype was counted between two and nine times. The chain carries TRBV30 and TRBJ1-1; D may be TRBD1 (6 bases). Germline V CDR1 and CDR2: GTSNPN, SVGIG (reference sequence). The CDR3 is made up of 14 amino acids. The V end was cut by 2 bases, the J end by 0 bases, with 10 bases between. CDR3 sequence: CAWSNRTVNTEAFF. In DNA form, the CDR3 reads TGTGCCTGGAGTAATCGGACAGTGAACACTGAAGCTTTCTTT. Based on the CDR3 plus reference TRBV30 and TRBJ1-1, the full variable domain is SQTIHQWPATLVQPVGSPLSLECTVEGTSNPNLYWYRQAAGRGLQLLFYSVGIGQISSEVPQNLSASRPQDRQFILSSKKLLLSDSGFYLCAWSNRTVNTEAFFGQGTRLTVV.

In this sample, this clonotype turned up a few times. The chain has TRBV29-1 and TRBJ2-7; D may be TRBD1 (6 bases). Germline V gene sequence: CDR1 SQVTM, CDR2 ANQGSEA. Trimming took 5 bases from V and 4 from J, leaving 12 bases between them. The CDR3 has 12 amino acids. Written as DNA, the CDR3 is TGCAGCGTTAGGCAGGGGCTATACGAGCAGTACTTC. The encoded protein is CSVRQGLYEQYF.

The table lists this clonotype with many counts. This chain joins TRBV5-5 and TRBJ1-5; D may be TRBD1 (5 bases). The CDR3 spans 15 residues. Germline CDR1 SGHKS, CDR2 YYEKEE (reference sequence). V dropped 0 bases and J dropped 5 bases, with 12 bases sitting between them. CDR3 in DNA: TGTGCCAGCAGCTTGGATCGGACACCTCATCAGCCCCAGCATTTT. Protein product: CASSLDRTPHQPQHF.

This chain's CDR3 is CASGLGNEQFF. As DNA, the CDR3 is TGTGCCAGCGGCCTGGGGAATGAGCAGTTCTTC. This sequence joins TRBV2 and TRBJ2-1; D gene unclear. The CDR3 runs to 11 residues. Germline V CDR1 and CDR2: SNHLY, FYNNEI. V lost 8 bases and J lost 7, with 9 bases in between.

The chain couples TRBV25-1 to TRBJ2-1; D uncertain. CDR3 length equals 11 residues. Germline CDR1 and CDR2: MGHDK and SYGVNS. Trimming took 4 bases from V and 10 from J, leaving 8 bases between them. The DNA of the CDR3 is TGTGCCAGCAGTGGCCGCTTGGAGCAGTTCTTC. Translating gives CASSGRLEQFF.

Ten or more counts support this clonotype. J is TRBJ2-7 and V is TRBV6-5; TRBD1 aligns across 7 bases. J lost 2 bases, V lost 2 bases, and 6 bases had no gene match. The CDR3 extends over 15 amino acids. The V gene's germline CDR1 is MNHEY and CDR2 SVGAGI. The CDR3 protein is CASSYAGTATYEQYF. The CDR3 DNA follows: TGTGCCAGCAGTTACGCCGGGACAGCAACCTACGAGCAGTACTTC.

The V call is TRBV10-3, the J call TRBJ1-2, with 10 bases identical to TRBD1. Trimming took 0 bases from V and 0 from J; bases not matched to a gene: 4. The CDR3 consists of 17 residues. The V gene's germline CDR1 is ENHRY and CDR2 SYGVKD. The CDR3 DNA reads TGTGCCATCAGTGAGTCAAAGGGACAGGGGCCTAACTATGGCTACACCTTC. The encoded protein is CAISESKGQGPNYGYTF.

The chain joins TRBV5-1 to TRBJ1-1, with a tentative D call TRBD1 (5 bases). V was shortened by 5 bases and J by 1 base, with 12 bases between the two germline ends. The CDR3 has 14 amino acids. Germline V gene sequence: CDR1 SGHRS, CDR2 YFSETQ. The CDR3 spells CASRLDGANTEAFF. The CDR3 region has the DNA TGCGCCAGCAGACTGGACGGGGCGAACACTGAAGCTTTCTTT.

The sample holds a few counts of this clonotype. This rearrangement joins TRBV10-1 to TRBJ1-6, with D perhaps TRBD1 (6 bases). The ends were cut back, 3 bases at V and 13 bases at J, with 16 bases in the middle. The CDR3 loop spans 14 amino acids. Germline CDR1 reads WNHNN; CDR2 reads SYGVQD (reference sequence). Written as DNA, the CDR3 is TGCGCCAGCAGTGACCACAGGGAAACCAGCCCCCTCCACTTT. Amino acids: CASSDHRETSPLHF.

This clonotype was recorded at least ten times. The rearrangement links TRBV25-1 to TRBJ2-2; D ambiguous. Germline loops: CDR1 MGHDK, CDR2 SYGVNS. The V and J ends lost 4 bases and 2 bases respectively, with 5 bases between them. The CDR3 loop spans 13 amino acids. For the CDR3, the DNA is TGTGCCAGCAGTGTCATAAACACCGGGGAGCTGTTTTTT. This encodes CASSVINTGELFF.

This clonotype was observed a few times. The V call is TRBV6-1, the J call TRBJ2-7; D possibly matches TRBD1 or TRBD2 (5 bases each). This CDR3 has 15 residues. Germline CDR1 and CDR2: MNHNS and SASEGT. The V and J ends lost 5 bases and 1 base respectively, with 15 bases between them. The CDR3 bases are TGTGCCAGCAGTCCGCCGGGACGCGAGTCCTACGAGCAGTACTTC. It translates to CASSPPGRESYEQYF.

This clonotype was detected many times. The rearrangement joins TRBV5-1 to TRBJ2-2; D may be TRBD1 (5 bases). The CDR3 contains 15 residues. Germline CDR1 and CDR2: SGHRS and YFSETQ. Trimming removed 0 bases from V and 2 bases from J, with 8 bases in between. In DNA form, the CDR3 reads TGCGCCAGCAGCTTGGGACAGCTAAACACCGGGGAGCTGTTTTTT. It codes for CASSLGQLNTGELFF.

The V gene is TRBV12-5, the J gene TRBJ2-3; the D is unclear. Trimming pared 3 bases from V and 2 bases from J, leaving 15 bases between. CDR1 LGHNT and CDR2 FRNRAP come from the germline V gene. This CDR3 region has 16 residues. The CDR3 DNA reads TGTGCTAGTGGTTTAGGCCTCACGGACCTCACAGATACGCAGTATTTT. This codes for CASGLGLTDLTDTQYF.

This clonotype was found once. The germline gene is not matched at one end of the junction; a read error may be the cause. The chain has TRBV4-1 and TRBJ2-7, with a possible D match to TRBD1 (5 bases). This CDR3 has 15 amino acids. Germline CDR1 reads MGHRA; CDR2 reads YSYEKL. In nucleotides, the CDR3 is TGCGCCGGCAGCCAAGCGTTCGACAGCACCTACGAGCAGTACTTC. Translation: CAGSQAFDSTYEQYF.

The V call is TRBV19, the J call TRBJ2-5; no clear D gene. Germline CDR1 and CDR2: LNHDA and SQIVND (reference sequence). The CDR3 contains 14 residues. V shed 5 bases and J shed 1 base, with 11 bases lying between them. The CDR3 DNA sequence: TGTGCCAGTAGTGATATCAGCGTCCAAGAGACCCAGTACTTC. It encodes CASSDISVQETQYF.

This chain links TRBV19 with TRBJ2-7; D not certain. The CDR3 runs 14 residues. CDR1 is LNHDA and CDR2 is SQIVND in the germline V gene (reference sequence). Trimming took off 7 bases at V and 3 bases at J, with 16 bases between the two ends. This chain's CDR3 is CASNPQVNLYEQYF. CDR3 nucleotides: TGTGCCAGTAATCCCCAGGTCAATCTCTACGAGCAGTACTTC.